One sample yielded the 17 T cell receptor beta chains listed below, sequenced in a study of blood T cell repertoires in COVID-19. Clones were sequenced by immunoSEQ multiplex PCR, and TCRdb holds only the in-frame ones, with some missing. Among 130,000 or so clones, around 83% were seen once, and the ten largest hold about 8%. Input material: peripheral blood. These receptors all stem from a woman aged 55-69 years with acute or convalescent COVID-19.

This clone has a handful of counts. This rearrangement joins TRBV3-1 (or the pseudogene TRBV3-2) to TRBJ1-6; unclear D gene. V gave up 1 base and J gave up 0 bases, with 7 bases separating them. The CDR3 totals 16 residues. Per the germline V gene, CDR1 is LGHDT and CDR2 is YNNKEL (reference sequence). The CDR3 loop is CASSQVASSYNSPLHF. For the CDR3, the DNA is TGTGCCAGCAGCCAAGTCGCCAGCTCCTATAATTCACCCCTCCACTTT.

The chain carries TRBV7-8 and TRBJ1-1; D perhaps matches TRBD1 (5 bases). The CDR3 has 13 amino acids. Trimming stripped 5 bases from V and 6 bases from J, with 13 bases between. CDR1 SGHVS and CDR2 FQNEAQ come from the germline V gene. The chain's CDR3 is CASSKAGGAEAFF. In DNA, the CDR3 is TGTGCCAGCAGCAAAGCCGGGGGGGCTGAAGCTTTCTTT.

The J gene is TRBJ2-7, the V gene TRBV30; 9 bases match TRBD2. The CDR3 extends over 13 amino acids. Germline CDR1 GTSNPN, CDR2 SVGIG (reference sequence). With 4 bases clipped from V and 2 bases from J, the junction kept 3 bases outside the gene matches. CDR3 DNA sequence: TGTGCCTGGAAGTTAGCGGGGGCCTACGAGCAGTACTTC. It is translated as CAWKLAGAYEQYF.

V gene TRBV18 combines with J gene TRBJ2-3; TRBD2 agrees at 8 bases. The germline gives CDR1 KGHSH, CDR2 LQKENI. There are 15 residues in the CDR3. The junction had 6 bases not matched to a gene; V was cut back by 1 base and J by 6 bases. As DNA, the CDR3 is TGTGCCAGCTCACCACAAGAAGCGGGGGCGGATACGCAGTATTTT. It codes for CASSPQEAGADTQYF.

The chain has TRBV6-6 and TRBJ2-7, with 10 bases matching TRBD1. Germline V CDR1 and CDR2: MNHNY, SVGAGI (reference sequence). The CDR3 covers 15 residues. Trimming at V came to 6 bases and at J to 2 bases, leaving 7 bases not matched to a gene. The CDR3 region has the DNA TGTGCCAGCAGGTCGGGGACAGGGGCTACCTACGAGCAGTACTTC. This sequence encodes CASRSGTGATYEQYF.

In its sample, this clone was seen once. The chain joins TRBV19 to TRBJ1-3, with a tentative D call TRBD1 (6 bases). The CDR3 consists of 15 residues. Between the trimmed V and J ends, which lost 5 bases and 0 bases, there was a span of 11 bases. Germline values: CDR1 LNHDA, CDR2 SQIVND (reference sequence). This CDR3 is CASSPDSSSGNTIYF. The CDR3 DNA follows: TGTGCCAGTAGTCCGGACAGTAGCTCTGGAAACACCATATATTTT.

This clone occurred a few times. The genes are TRBV10-3 and TRBJ2-1; 7 bases map to TRBD1. Germline trimming cut 6 bases from V and 10 bases from J; bases unmatched to any gene: 15. Germline-derived CDR1 and CDR2 are ENHRY and SYGVKD. The CDR3 is 15 amino acids. CDR3 DNA: TGTGCCATCAGCGTAACGCCGGGACAGTTAAAGGAGCAGTTCTTC. Translating gives CAISVTPGQLKEQFF.

The chain combines TRBV2 with TRBJ1-2; 10 nucleotides align to TRBD1. Germline V gene lookup returns CDR1 SNHLY and CDR2 FYNNEI. Trimming at V came to 1 base and at J to 5 bases, leaving 1 base not matched to a gene. The CDR3 totals 14 residues. CDR3 sequence reads: CASSEGTGGYGYTF. The CDR3, as DNA: TGTGCCAGCAGTGAAGGGACAGGGGGGTATGGCTACACCTTC.

The chain employs TRBV5-1 and TRBJ2-3; 7 bases agree with TRBD1. The germline CDR1 and CDR2 sequences are SGHRS and YFSETQ. The ends lost 4 bases at V and 13 bases at J; junction bases unmatched: 15. The CDR3 is 14 residues long. CDR3 DNA: TGCGCCAGCAGCATAGGGGGCGAACCGCTTTTGGAGTATTTT. This sequence encodes CASSIGGEPLLEYF.

The rearrangement joins TRBV28 to TRBJ1-2; 8 bases fit TRBD1. The CDR3 is made up of 13 amino acids. CDR1 is MDHEN and CDR2 is SYDVKM in the germline V gene. Trimming at V came to 2 bases and at J to 9 bases, leaving 5 bases not matched to a gene. The CDR3 bases are TGTGCCAGCAGTTTAGGTCAGGGGGCACGCTACACCTTC. Its protein product is CASSLGQGARYTF.

This sequence joins TRBV30 and TRBJ1-4; TRBD1 matches 7 bases. Germline lookup yields CDR1 GTSNPN and CDR2 SVGIG (reference sequence). The CDR3 consists of 13 residues. Trimming took 0 bases from V and 8 from J; bases not matched to a gene: 3. CDR3 coding DNA: TGTGCCTGGAGTGTAGACAGGGTGGAAAAACTGTTTTTT. Its protein is CAWSVDRVEKLFF.

The rearrangement joins TRBV6-5 to TRBJ1-2; 7 positions agree with TRBD1. Germline V CDR1 and CDR2: MNHEY, SVGAGI. This CDR3 has 13 residues. Trimming took 0 bases from V and 14 from J; bases not matched to a gene: 9. The CDR3 nucleotides are TGTGCCAGCAGTTACTCGATAAGGGACAGCATAACCTTC. It translates to CASSYSIRDSITF.

The chain has TRBV15 and TRBJ2-3; D remains unclear. CDR3 length: 14 amino acids. V lost 5 bases and J lost 5, with 14 bases in between. Germline assignment: CDR1 LNHNV and CDR2 YYDKDF (reference sequence). The CDR3 DNA sequence: TGTGCCACCAGCGGCCCAAGTGCAGAAGATACGCAGTATTTT. It codes for CATSGPSAEDTQYF.

CDR3 in amino acids: CASSNWQGGEKLFF. The CDR3 bases are TGTGCCAGTAGTAACTGGCAGGGGGGTGAAAAACTGTTTTTT. The chain carries TRBV19 and TRBJ1-4, with 7 bases aligning to TRBD1. The ends lost 4 bases at V and 7 bases at J; junction bases unmatched: 6. This CDR3 is 14 amino acids long. Germline CDR1 LNHDA, CDR2 SQIVND (reference sequence).

V gene TRBV2 combines with J gene TRBJ1-4, with 8 bases aligning to TRBD1. V shed 5 bases and J 3 bases; nucleotides not matched to a gene: 5. Germline CDR1 reads SNHLY; CDR2 reads FYNNEI. The CDR3 has 15 amino acids. CDR3 nucleotide sequence: TGTGCCAGCAGTCCGACAGGGGTTTCTAATGAAAAACTGTTTTTT. Its protein is CASSPTGVSNEKLFF.

The CDR3: CASSQERARGSAGELFF. The CDR3 region has the DNA TGTGCCAGCAGCCAAGAAAGGGCCAGGGGCAGCGCCGGGGAGCTGTTTTTT. This sequence joins TRBV4-2 and TRBJ2-2, with D possibly being TRBD1 (6 bases). This CDR3 has 17 amino acids. The ends were cut back, 0 bases at V and 6 bases at J, with 17 bases in the middle. The V gene's germline CDR1 is LGHNA and CDR2 YNFKEQ.

The J gene is TRBJ2-1, the V gene TRBV5-8; D is unclear. Germline CDR1 and CDR2: SGHTS and YDEGEE. Trimming removed 1 base from V and 11 bases from J, with 7 bases in between. The CDR3 has 11 amino acids. The CDR3 protein is CASSLSRQQFF. CDR3 nucleotides: TGTGCCAGCAGCTTGTCTAGGCAGCAGTTCTTC.